A selection of T cell receptor beta chains follows, all from one sample in a study of shared clonotypes between healthy human individuals. Here immunoSEQ multiplex PCR was the method, and the copy in TCRdb shows in-frame clones only, minus some. The data show about 510,000 clones, around 79% seen once. Sequenced sample: PBMCs. These receptors were collected from a woman between 40 and 50 years old in good health. Some clones in this sample may be carry-over from other donors' samples. The CDR3 runs from the conserved cysteine through the conserved F or W. A clone size is listed for some rows: how often the clone was seen (once, few, many), or a class if it is expanded.

abundance	v_gene	len	j_gene	CDR3aa
-	TRBV9	12	TRBJ2-3	CASGLAGDTQYF
-	TRBV28	21	TRBJ2-3	CARTGSNSSGGGGHGTDTQYF
few	TRBV18	15	TRBJ2-4	CASSNSGLAKNIQYF
-	TRBV6-1	15	TRBJ1-6	CASSDYTSRNSPLHF
few	TRBV6-1	13	TRBJ1-3	CASSEGYGNTIYF
-	TRBV7-2	13	TRBJ2-5	CASSFTGGETQYF
few	TRBV7-2	13	TRBJ1-2	CASSPQRVGGYTF
once	TRBV5-1	19	TRBJ2-1	CASSPTLAQYDFIYNEQFF
-	TRBV5-8	16	TRBJ2-1	CASSKGLAGAYNEQFF
-	TRBV5-1	14	TRBJ2-2	CASSLLAGSGELFF
-	TRBV5-5	15	TRBJ2-7	CASSLVRGLSYEQYF
-	TRBV2	16	TRBJ2-4	CASSEGTGGSKNIQYF
-	TRBV15	14	TRBJ1-4	CATSTRQGVGKLFF
-	TRBV6-1	16	TRBJ2-2	CASSERVAGGPGELFF
-	TRBV30	13	TRBJ2-7	CAWTPTTFHEQYF
-	TRBV28	14	TRBJ1-5	CASSFFQGHQPQHF
once	TRBV6-4	16	TRBJ2-1	CASSDYSGRAYNEQFF
few	TRBV7-3	15	TRBJ2-3	CASSLMGLAGDTQYF
-	TRBV6-6	14	TRBJ1-2	CASSSPGQHYGYTF
-	TRBV7-3	15	TRBJ1-1	CASSPQRTVPTEAFF
once	TRBV11-2	15	TRBJ2-7	CASSLEQGFSYEQYF
once	TRBV6-5	14	TRBJ1-1	CASSYSLYWTEAFF
-	TRBV28	13	TRBJ2-7	CASTTRGLYEQYF
-	TRBV7-3	15	TRBJ1-2	CASSLGQGAYYGYTF
-	TRBV20-1	11	TRBJ1-2	CSAQGNYGYTF
-	TRBV25-1	14	TRBJ1-3	CASSDEAEGNTIYF
-	TRBV11-2	15	TRBJ1-1	CASSFEGGSESEAFF
-	TRBV4-2	18	TRBJ1-5	CASSQDFDRGVPNQPQHF
few	TRBV30	12	TRBJ1-2	CAWSLTGYGYTF
-	TRBV7-9	12	TRBJ2-3	CASSWSTDTQYF
-	TRBV5-4	12	TRBJ2-7	CASSFGTYEQYF
-	TRBV11-3	13	TRBJ2-3	CASGLVADGTQYF
many	TRBV6-6	15	TRBJ2-1	CASSPTRGGHNEQFF
-	TRBV7-8	14	TRBJ1-4	CASSEGQGYEKLFF
-	TRBV19	14	TRBJ2-7	CASREQQSSYEQYF
-	TRBV5-1	14	TRBJ1-5	CASSLDFSDQPQHF
-	TRBV14	13	TRBJ2-7	CASSPTLGLEQYF
-	TRBV7-9	14	TRBJ1-2	CASSLGEGYYGYTF
few	TRBV6-1	14	TRBJ1-2	CASSEVAGDYGYTF
-	TRBV5-1	14	TRBJ2-7	CASSFGDDSYEQYF
-	TRBV18	12	TRBJ2-5	CASSPPQETQYF
once	TRBV11-3	14	TRBJ2-1	CASSWGQGYNEQFF
-	TRBV30	13	TRBJ2-1	CAWSAGVPNEQFF
-	TRBV7-8	13	TRBJ2-7	CASSLGRSYEQYF
few	TRBV10-3	13	TRBJ1-1	CAISEARNTEAFF
-	TRBV6-1	14	TRBJ2-6	CASGTSSGANVLTF
-	TRBV19	14	TRBJ2-7	CASSIYRGSYEQYF
-	TRBV7-2	15	TRBJ2-1	CASSLVAGSYNEQFF
-	TRBV30	12	TRBJ2-5	CAWNGQRETQYF
-	TRBV11-1	13	TRBJ2-7	CASSLRGPGEQYF
-	TRBV5-6	12	TRBJ2-7	CASSRREVEQYF
-	TRBV5-6	15	-	CASSGMTGNSYEQYF
-	TRBV9	15	TRBJ2-1	CASSVVGHLANEQFF
-	TRBV5-1	15	TRBJ2-1	CASSLGGTSGNEQFF
-	TRBV7-9	15	TRBJ2-5	CASSLDSHYQETQYF